This T cell receptor (beta chain) was captured in a study of shared clonotypes between healthy human individuals. The wider study: The plates for each donor numbered three CD4 naive, three CD4 memory, two CD8 naive and one CD8 memory.

CDR3 length equals 15 residues. V was trimmed by 2 bases and J by 4 bases, leaving 14 bases between them. The germline gives CDR1 SEHNR, CDR2 FQNEAQ (reference sequence). The naive CD8 subset, CD45RO-negative cells positively selected for CCR7, excluded terminally differentiated effector memory CD45RA+ cells. Produced via immunoSEQ multiplex PCR; TCRdb's table is partial and in-frame only. The table has millions of clones, about 95% seen once. The sequence was obtained from a man between 18 and 29 years old in good health. The sample consisted of naive CD8+ T cells sorted from blood. J is TRBJ1-1 and V is TRBV7-9, with D maybe TRBD1 (5 bases). The CDR3 here is CASSLREGPATEAFF. The CDR3 region has the DNA TGTGCCAGCAGCTTACGCGAGGGGCCGGCCACTGAAGCTTTCTTT.